This T cell receptor (beta chain) was captured by sequencing in a study of blood T cell repertoires in COVID-19. As for the study in general: Spain, Italy and the United States supplied samples that represented acute and convalescent COVID-19. Nucleic acid was either cDNA or gDNA, and it came from T cells, B-cell-depleted T cells, or PBMCs.

Original analysis: Reference gene primers were amplified, and this amplification served to estimate nucleated cell counts. Generated by immunoSEQ multiplex PCR, the TCRdb table keeps only in-frame clones and is missing some. For V, J and clone size, that table is used; D and trimming come from the DNA. The sample contains about 140,000 clones, over 75% of which appear only once. The J segment lost 4 bases and the V segment lost 1 base, leaving 4 bases of the junction unmatched. The CDR3 has 16 amino acids. Per germline, CDR1 LGHNA and CDR2 YNFKEQ. The source of this sequence is a human donor in a cohort sampled during active COVID-19. This chain uses TRBV4-2 with TRBJ2-3, with 11 bases fitting TRBD2. Input material: peripheral blood. The CDR3 protein is CASSQVTSGKADTQYF. CDR3 DNA sequence: TGTGCCAGCAGCCAAGTGACTAGCGGGAAGGCAGATACGCAGTATTTT.